One and the same sample provided the 29 T cell receptor beta chains below, sequenced in a study of cytomegalovirus exposure and HLA in healthy donors. Both 60 Vbeta primers and 13 Jbeta primers went into the PCR. The method was immunoSEQ multiplex PCR; TCRdb's version includes in-frame clones alone and lacks a portion of them. The sample carries 150,000 to 170,000 clones, roughly three quarters recorded once. The sample consisted of PBMCs. The source is a man aged 25 to 45 in good health and CMV-seropositive.

The chain uses TRBV15 and TRBJ2-2, with 9 bases fitting TRBD2. The germline V gene encodes CDR1 LNHNV and CDR2 YYDKDF (reference sequence). The CDR3 totals 16 residues. V lost 0 bases, J lost 4 bases, and 3 bases stayed unmatched. The CDR3, as DNA: TGTGCCACCAGCAGAGATAGAGCGGGAGGCACCGGGGAGCTGTTTTTT. This encodes CATSRDRAGGTGELFF.

This rearrangement joins TRBV10-3 to TRBJ2-2; 7 nucleotides line up with TRBD2. Unmatched junction bases numbered 5, after V lost 6 bases and J lost 1 base. Per germline, CDR1 ENHRY and CDR2 SYGVKD. The CDR3 is 15 amino acids. The CDR3 coding sequence is TGTGCCATCAGAGATATAGCGGGGAACACCGGGGAGCTGTTTTTT. Amino acid sequence: CAIRDIAGNTGELFF.

The CDR3 nucleotides read TGTGCCAGCAGCCGAGGGACAACTCTCACAGATACGCAGTATTTT. The encoded protein is CASSRGTTLTDTQYF. The rearrangement joins TRBV7-6 to TRBJ2-3, with a possible D match to TRBD1 (6 bases). Germline CDR1 and CDR2: SGHVS and FNYEAQ. The length of the CDR3 is 15 residues. Trimming shortened V by 5 bases and J by 2 bases, and 14 bases separated the two germline ends. The whole variable domain, remainder taken from reference TRBV7-6 and TRBJ2-3, is GAGVSQSPRYKVTKRGQDVALRCDPISGHVSLYWYRQALGQGPEFLTYFNYEAQQDKSGLPNDRFSAERPEGSISTLTIQRTEQRDSAMYRCASSRGTTLTDTQYFGPGTRLTVL.

This clone has just a few counts. The chain uses TRBV7-9 and TRBJ1-1, with 7 bases matching TRBD1. The CDR3 has 15 residues. V gave up 3 bases and J gave up 4 bases; unmatched junction bases: 8. CDR1 and CDR2 from the germline V gene are SEHNR and FQNEAQ (reference sequence). As DNA, the CDR3 is TGTGCCAGCAGCTTGGGGGGTAACAGGGGCACTGAAGCTTTCTTT. Its translation: CASSLGGNRGTEAFF.

The V gene is TRBV6-5, the J gene TRBJ2-1, with a tentative D call TRBD2 (6 bases). This CDR3 is built from 16 residues. V shed 0 bases and J shed 2 bases, with 11 bases lying between them. Germline V CDR1 and CDR2: MNHEY, SVGAGI. As DNA, the CDR3 is TGTGCCAGCAGTTACTCGGTGGCGGGGACCTACAATGAGCAGTTCTTC. Protein product: CASSYSVAGTYNEQFF.

V usage is TRBV28 and J usage is TRBJ1-5, with D unresolved. Trimming left V 7 bases short and J 4 bases short, with 17 bases between. This CDR3 spans 15 amino acids. Germline CDR1 MDHEN, CDR2 SYDVKM. The CDR3 region is CASITTEHLNQPQHF. DNA of the CDR3: TGTGCCAGCATCACAACGGAGCATTTAAATCAGCCCCAGCATTTT.

The genes are TRBV5-8 and TRBJ1-3; TRBD1 is a possible D gene (5 bases). Germline lookup yields CDR1 SGHTS and CDR2 YDEGEE. V was pared by 0 bases and J by 2 bases, with 6 bases between. This CDR3 contains 14 residues. The DNA of the CDR3 is TGTGCCAGCAGCTTGGAGGGGCCTGGAAACACCATATATTTT. Its protein product is CASSLEGPGNTIYF.

The rearrangement joins TRBV5-1 to TRBJ2-1; possible D gene TRBD1, 6 bases. V dropped 6 bases and J dropped 5 bases, with 18 bases sitting between them. The CDR3 contains 15 residues. Looked up from germline, CDR1 is SGHRS and CDR2 is YFSETQ. The CDR3 coding sequence is TGCGCCAGCAAATTTACCGGGACATTCGACAATGAGCAGTTCTTC. This encodes CASKFTGTFDNEQFF.

This clone was counted a few times. J is TRBJ2-1 and V is TRBV28, with 8 bases identical to TRBD2. Germline trimming cut 7 bases from V and 4 bases from J; bases unmatched to any gene: 6. Germline loops: CDR1 MDHEN, CDR2 SYDVKM. The CDR3 length is 14 residues. CDR3 nucleotide sequence: TGTGCCAGCACCGAGCGGGAGAGATACAATGAGCAGTTCTTC. Protein: CASTERERYNEQFF.

A remark on this clone: This specimen includes other DNA sequences encoding the same CDR3. The gene calls are TRBV9 and TRBJ2-7; TRBD2 agrees at 8 bases. There are 16 residues in the CDR3. V trimming: 6 bases; J trimming: 7 bases; junction bases outside the gene matches: 18. CDR1 and CDR2 (germline): SGDLS, YYNGEE. For the CDR3, the DNA is TGTGCCAGCACGCCGGGGGGACTAGGGGTGAAGGAGGAGCAGTACTTC. Translation: CASTPGGLGVKEEQYF.

The V call is TRBV5-4, the J call TRBJ1-1; TRBD1 aligns across 11 bases. V was pared by 2 bases and J by 5 bases, with 5 bases of the junction left unmatched. CDR1 and CDR2 from the germline V gene are SGHNT and YYREEE (reference sequence). There are 15 residues in the CDR3. CDR3 coding DNA: TGTGCCAGCAGCTTAGCAGGGGACAGGGGGACTGAAGCTTTCTTT. This sequence encodes CASSLAGDRGTEAFF.

This clone has just a few counts. The chain carries TRBV9 and TRBJ2-2; a weak D match, TRBD2 (7 bases). Per germline, CDR1 SGDLS and CDR2 YYNGEE. The CDR3 is 17 amino acids. V was trimmed by 0 bases and J by 3 bases, leaving 15 bases between them. Here the CDR3 DNA reads TGTGCCAGCAGCGTAGCCGATGGGGGGGCGGACACCGGGGAGCTGTTTTTT. Protein: CASSVADGGADTGELFF. The full variable domain, completed using reference TRBV9 and TRBJ2-2, is DSGVTQTPKHLITATGQRVTLRCSPRSGDLSVYWYQQSLDQGLQFLIQYYNGEERAKGNILERFSAQQFPDLHSELNLSSLELGDSALYFCASSVADGGADTGELFFGEGSRLTVL.

V usage is TRBV10-3 and J usage is TRBJ2-5; 9 nucleotides match TRBD2. The V gene end was trimmed by 4 bases and the J gene end by 5 bases; junction bases not matched to a gene: 8. The CDR3 consists of 15 residues. Germline V gene lookup returns CDR1 ENHRY and CDR2 SYGVKD. In DNA form, the CDR3 reads TGTGCCATCAGTGGGGGGGCTAGCGGGACGGAGACCCAGTACTTC. Amino acid sequence: CAISGGASGTETQYF.

This clone turned up a few times. The rearrangement joins TRBV27 to TRBJ2-3; the match to TRBD2 covers 7 bases. Losses at the gene ends were 6 bases for V and 0 bases for J; bases not matched to a gene: 9. This CDR3 comprises 16 residues. CDR1 is MNHEY, CDR2 SMNVEV, per germline (reference sequence). The CDR3 reads CASRGEGDYSTDTQYF. The CDR3, as DNA: TGTGCCAGCAGGGGGGAAGGGGACTATAGCACAGATACGCAGTATTTT.

V gene TRBV15 combines with J gene TRBJ1-1; TRBD1 aligns across 9 bases. Germline loops: CDR1 LNHNV, CDR2 YYDKDF (reference sequence). V lost 5 bases, J lost 4 bases, and 8 bases stayed unmatched. This CDR3 is 15 amino acids long. The CDR3 reads CATSAPGQGGTEAFF. The CDR3 nucleotides read TGTGCCACCAGCGCGCCGGGACAGGGAGGCACTGAAGCTTTCTTT.

This rearrangement joins TRBV7-2 to TRBJ1-4; D is uncertain. The V gene's germline CDR1 is SGHTA and CDR2 FQGNSA. Trimming took 2 bases from V and 6 from J, leaving 13 bases between them. The CDR3 is 15 residues long. The CDR3 DNA follows: TGTGCCAGCAGCTTATCGGTGGGCCTTCATGAAAAACTGTTTTTT. It specifies CASSLSVGLHEKLFF.

The V and J genes are TRBV5-1 and TRBJ1-2; D perhaps matches TRBD1 (5 bases). Deletions cut 3 bases from V and 6 bases from J, with 18 bases between. The CDR3 has 15 amino acids. From germline, CDR1 is SGHRS and CDR2 YFSETQ. CDR3 in amino acids: CASSSLFAGRDGYTF. CDR3 DNA: TGCGCCAGCAGCTCCCTCTTCGCAGGGCGCGATGGCTACACCTTC.

The gene calls are TRBV6-5 and TRBJ1-5; D uncertain. The CDR3 has 15 residues. Germline values: CDR1 MNHEY, CDR2 SVGAGI. V dropped 2 bases and J dropped 0 bases, with 8 bases sitting between them. The CDR3 protein is CASSYGRGSNQPQHF. Written as DNA, the CDR3 is TGTGCCAGCAGTTACGGCCGAGGTAGCAATCAGCCCCAGCATTTT.

The chain carries TRBV19 and TRBJ2-2; 11 nucleotides agree with TRBD2. Losses at the gene ends were 5 bases for V and 8 bases for J; bases not matched to a gene: 7. This CDR3 has 15 amino acids. Germline CDR1 is LNHDA and CDR2 is SQIVND (reference sequence). The CDR3, as DNA: TGTGCCAGTAGTGGGCTAGCGGGAGGAAGGGGGGAGCTGTTTTTT. Translation gives CASSGLAGGRGELFF.

V gene TRBV25-1 combines with J gene TRBJ1-1; TRBD1 might be the D (5 bases). Germline V gene lookup returns CDR1 MGHDK and CDR2 SYGVNS. CDR3 length: 13 residues. V shed 3 bases and J shed 5 bases, with 10 bases lying between them. CDR3 residues: CASSDLRGTEAFF. CDR3 sequence (DNA): TGTGCCAGCAGTGACCTTCGGGGGACTGAAGCTTTCTTT.

The CDR3 loop is CASSESILLGGNTEAFF. The CDR3 region has the DNA TGCGCCAGCAGTGAGTCGATCCTTCTGGGAGGGAACACTGAAGCTTTCTTT. The chain couples TRBV10-1 to TRBJ1-1; D remains unclear. CDR1 is WNHNN and CDR2 is SYGVQD in the germline V gene (reference sequence). The CDR3 is 17 amino acids. V was cut by 0 bases and J by 1 base, with 15 bases left in between.

V usage is TRBV11-3 and J usage is TRBJ2-2; D not resolved. The CDR3 loop spans 14 amino acids. Per the germline V gene, CDR1 is SGHNT and CDR2 is YENEEA. Trimming cost V 2 bases and J 1 base, with 5 bases left between them. CDR3 amino acids: CASSLNRNTGELFF. DNA of the CDR3: TGTGCCAGCAGCTTAAACAGGAACACCGGGGAGCTGTTTTTT. Full variable domain (missing parts from reference TRBV11-3 and TRBJ2-2): EAGVVQSPRYKIIEKKQPVAFWCNPISGHNTLYWYLQNLGQGPELLIRYENEEAVDDSQLPKDRFSAERLKGVDSTLKIQPAELGDSAVYLCASSLNRNTGELFFGEGSRLTVL.

The gene calls are TRBV10-3 and TRBJ1-2; tentative D call: TRBD1 (6 bases). CDR3 length equals 13 residues. Trimming cost V 6 bases and J 1 base, with 9 bases left between them. From germline, CDR1 is ENHRY and CDR2 SYGVKD. The CDR3 spells CAISGQSNYGYTF. CDR3 sequence (DNA): TGTGCCATCAGCGGACAGAGTAACTATGGCTACACCTTC.

The V gene is TRBV4-1, the J gene TRBJ1-3; 7 bases align to TRBD1. Germline loops: CDR1 MGHRA, CDR2 YSYEKL. The CDR3 is 15 amino acids. V gave up 3 bases and J gave up 1 base; unmatched junction bases: 3. The CDR3 DNA reads TGCGCCAGCAGCCACTTGGGACAGTCTGGAAACACCATATATTTT. Translation: CASSHLGQSGNTIYF.

This clone was seen only a few times. The V call is TRBV27, the J call TRBJ2-3, with D possibly TRBD2 on 6 matching bases. Germline CDR1 MNHEY, CDR2 SMNVEV (reference sequence). CDR3 length: 10 residues. V lost 8 bases to trimming and J lost 10 bases, with 10 bases between them. CDR3 nucleotide sequence: TGTGCCAGCGGGACTGTTGCGCAGTATTTT. As protein: CASGTVAQYF.

This clone was counted only a few times. The gene calls are TRBV29-1 and TRBJ2-7, with D possibly TRBD2 on 6 matching bases. The CDR3 spans 14 residues. The V and J ends lost 1 base and 5 bases respectively, with 15 bases between them. Germline CDR1 SQVTM, CDR2 ANQGSEA. CDR3 residues: CSVEGGTPGDEQYF. In DNA, the CDR3 is TGCAGCGTTGAAGGGGGGACTCCAGGAGACGAGCAGTACTTC.

The CDR3 DNA sequence: TGTGCCAGCAGCCTTGCCGGGGGAGAAAAACTGTTTTTT. This encodes CASSLAGGEKLFF. The chain employs TRBV11-2 and TRBJ1-4; weak D call: TRBD1 (5 bases). CDR1 SGHAT and CDR2 FQNNGV come from the germline V gene. The CDR3 extends over 13 amino acids. The V gene lost 5 bases and the J gene lost 8 bases, with 12 bases spanning the gap. The entire variable domain, with the rest obtained from reference TRBV11-2 and TRBJ1-4, is as follows: EAGVAQSPRYKIIEKRQSVAFWCNPISGHATLYWYQQILGQGPKLLIQFQNNGVVDDSQLPKDRFSAERLKGVDSTLKIQPAKLEDSAVYLCASSLAGGEKLFFGSGTQLSVL.

This clone was seen just once. Germline is not matched at one junction end, which may reflect a read error. This sequence joins TRBV7-7 and TRBJ2-5; tentatively, D is TRBD1 or TRBD2 (6 bases each). The CDR3 runs to 15 residues. Germline CDR1 is SSHAT and CDR2 is FNYEAQ (reference sequence). CDR3 region: CASRDITAGRETQYF. CDR3 coding DNA: TGTGCTAGCAGGGACATCACAGCGGGCCGGGAGACCCAGTACTTC.

This chain uses TRBV6-6 with TRBJ1-2, with 8 positions matching TRBD1. Germline CDR1 reads MNHNY; CDR2 reads SVGAGI (reference sequence). The junction had 9 bases not matched to a gene; V was cut back by 4 bases and J by 8 bases. The CDR3 sequence is 14 residues long. CDR3 coding DNA: TGTGCCAGCAGTTCCCGGACAGGGCGGTACGGCTACACCTTC. It yields the protein CASSSRTGRYGYTF.